One sample yielded the 17 T cell receptor beta chains listed below, sequenced in a study of T cell responses to AZD1222 COVID-19 vaccine. Here immunoSEQ multiplex PCR was the method, and the copy in TCRdb shows in-frame clones only, minus some. The sample has over 60,000 clones; around 87% are singletons. The source was peripheral blood, collected on day 0 of AZD1222 vaccination. These receptors came from an adult in good health.

For the CDR3, the DNA is TGTGCCAGCAGCTTAGGGGTAGGGAACAGGAATGAAAAACTGTTTTTT. Encoded protein: CASSLGVGNRNEKLFF. This chain links TRBV11-2 with TRBJ1-4, with D possibly TRBD1 on 5 matching bases. CDR3 length: 16 residues. V was clipped by 1 base and J by 5 bases, with 14 bases between them. CDR1 is SGHAT, CDR2 FQNNGV, per germline.

The chain is built from TRBV7-9 and TRBJ2-2; 7 bases fit TRBD1. CDR3 size: 16 residues. Trimming took 1 base from V and 1 from J; bases not matched to a gene: 3. Germline loops: CDR1 SEHNR, CDR2 FQNEAQ (reference sequence). The CDR3 sequence is CASSLVRTGNTGELFF. In DNA, the CDR3 is TGTGCCAGCAGCTTAGTTCGGACAGGGAACACCGGGGAGCTGTTTTTT.

This clone was seen a single time. The chain uses TRBV6-5 and TRBJ1-6; D is possibly TRBD1 (5 bases). V gave up 6 bases and J gave up 3 bases, with 9 bases separating them. Germline CDR1 MNHEY, CDR2 SVGAGI. The CDR3 is 14 residues long. The CDR3 nucleotides are TGTGCCAGCAGGGTCCAGGGCTATAATTCACCCCTCCACTTT. Translated: CASRVQGYNSPLHF.

The chain links TRBV7-8 to TRBJ1-1; D gene uncertain. The germline gives CDR1 SGHVS, CDR2 FQNEAQ. CDR3 length: 11 residues. Trimming removed 7 bases from V and 1 base from J, with 4 bases in between. The CDR3 coding sequence is TGTGCCAGCAAGGGGAACACTGAAGCTTTCTTT. It is translated as CASKGNTEAFF. The whole variable domain, filled in from reference TRBV7-8 and TRBJ1-1, reads GAGVSQSPRYKVAKRGQDVALRCDPISGHVSLFWYQQALGQGPEFLTYFQNEAQLDKSGLPSDRFFAERPEGSVSTLKIQRTQQEDSAVYLCASKGNTEAFFGQGTRLTVV.

The chain joins TRBV6-5 to TRBJ2-3; tentatively, D is TRBD2 (6 bases). The CDR3 consists of 15 residues. Trimming took 6 bases from V and 5 from J, leaving 18 bases between them. Germline CDR1 MNHEY, CDR2 SVGAGI. CDR3 in amino acids: CASSHRLVRGDTQYF. The CDR3 nucleotides are TGTGCCAGCAGCCACCGACTAGTTCGGGGAGATACGCAGTATTTT.

The genes are TRBV5-1 and TRBJ2-7; 9 positions match TRBD1. The J segment lost 2 bases and the V segment lost 4 bases, leaving 10 bases of the junction unmatched. Per the germline V gene, CDR1 is SGHRS and CDR2 is YFSETQ. The CDR3 is made up of 16 amino acids. The CDR3 region has the DNA TGCGCCAGCAGCGCAACACCCCGGGACAGGGCCTACGAGCAGTACTTC. It specifies CASSATPRDRAYEQYF.

The chain links TRBV28 to TRBJ2-3, with TRBD2 identical over 9 bases. The length of the CDR3 is 14 residues. Germline assignment: CDR1 MDHEN and CDR2 SYDVKM. V shed 5 bases, J shed 4 bases, and the junction held 4 bases outside the gene matches. CDR3 in DNA: TGTGCCAGCAGTCCTACTAGCGGGCCAGATACGCAGTATTTT. Protein product: CASSPTSGPDTQYF.

The chain joins TRBV12-5 to TRBJ2-7, with D unresolved. CDR1 and CDR2 (germline): LGHNT, FRNRAP. V lost 0 bases, J lost 7 bases, and 10 bases lay in between. The CDR3 has 13 residues. The CDR3 protein is CASGLVTPPEQYF. The CDR3 coding sequence is TGTGCTAGTGGTTTGGTAACCCCCCCAGAGCAGTACTTC.

This clone was observed once. The genes are TRBV28 and TRBJ2-7; D may be TRBD2 (5 bases). The germline V gene encodes CDR1 MDHEN and CDR2 SYDVKM. V lost 6 bases and J lost 2, with 14 bases in between. This CDR3 comprises 14 residues. The CDR3: CASSLWRMAYEQYF. The CDR3, as DNA: TGTGCCAGCAGCCTGTGGAGGATGGCCTACGAGCAGTACTTC.

This clone was observed a few times. This chain uses TRBV12-3 or TRBV12-4 with TRBJ1-4; TRBD1 agrees at 9 bases. The CDR3 loop spans 13 amino acids. V lost 8 bases, J lost 8 bases, and 6 bases stayed unmatched. CDR3 bases: TGTGCCAGCCGGACAGGGGAAAGCGAAAAACTGTTTTTT. Translating gives CASRTGESEKLFF.

The chain couples TRBV5-1 to TRBJ2-1; a weak D match, TRBD2 (5 bases). V lost 1 base to trimming and J lost 2 bases, with 10 bases between them. The CDR3 has 15 amino acids. From germline, CDR1 is SGHRS and CDR2 YFSETQ. The CDR3, as DNA: TGCGCCAGCAGCTTGAGAGTCGGGACCTACAATGAGCAGTTCTTC. This codes for CASSLRVGTYNEQFF.

CDR3 loop: CASSRDLDIQYF. For the CDR3, the DNA is TGTGCCAGCAGTCGGGACTTGGACATTCAGTACTTC. The chain employs TRBV2 and TRBJ2-4; maybe TRBD2 (6 bases). V was trimmed by 5 bases and J by 8 bases, leaving 10 bases between them. The CDR3 consists of 12 residues. Germline V lookup: CDR1 SNHLY, CDR2 FYNNEI. The full variable domain, completed using reference TRBV2 and TRBJ2-4, is EPEVTQTPSHQVTQMGQEVILRCVPISNHLYFYWYRQILGQKVEFLVSFYNNEISEKSEIFDDQFSVERPDGSNFTLKIRSTKLEDSAMYFCASSRDLDIQYFGAGTRLSVL.

This chain links TRBV6-2 or TRBV6-3 with TRBJ2-1; 9 nucleotides agree with TRBD1. Germline V gives CDR1 MNHEY, CDR2 SVGEGT. Trimming removed 5 bases from V and 6 bases from J; junction bases left unmatched: 8. There are 15 residues in the CDR3. Written as DNA, the CDR3 is TGTGCCAGCAGTCCCGGACAGGGGCTCGTCAATGAGCAGTTCTTC. Encoded protein: CASSPGQGLVNEQFF.

The chain combines TRBV11-2 with TRBJ2-7; D possibly matches TRBD1 or TRBD2 (5 bases each). Per the germline V gene, CDR1 is SGHAT and CDR2 is FQNNGV. V lost 4 bases to trimming and J lost 3 bases, with 16 bases between them. The CDR3 has 15 amino acids. The DNA for the CDR3 is TGTGCCAGCAGCTCATTGAGGGGCGCTGGCTACGAGCAGTACTTC. It is translated as CASSSLRGAGYEQYF. Using reference TRBV11-2 and TRBJ2-7 for the parts outside the CDR3, the full variable domain is EAGVAQSPRYKIIEKRQSVAFWCNPISGHATLYWYQQILGQGPKLLIQFQNNGVVDDSQLPKDRFSAERLKGVDSTLKIQPAKLEDSAVYLCASSSLRGAGYEQYFGPGTRLTVT.

V gene TRBV4-3 combines with J gene TRBJ1-4, with 10 positions matching TRBD1. The V segment lost 4 bases and the J segment 6 bases; nucleotides outside the gene matches: 2. The CDR3 covers 14 residues. The germline gives CDR1 LGHNA, CDR2 YSLEER. The CDR3 sequence is CASSPDRGDEKLFF. The CDR3 bases are TGCGCCAGCAGCCCGGACAGGGGGGATGAAAAACTGTTTTTT.

The chain joins TRBV6-1 to TRBJ1-2; maybe TRBD1 (6 bases). Germline loops: CDR1 MNHNS, CDR2 SASEGT. This CDR3 contains 13 residues. The V and J ends lost 3 bases and 5 bases respectively, with 10 bases between them. CDR3 in amino acids: CASSDDRMYGYTF. Here the CDR3 DNA reads TGTGCCAGCAGTGATGACAGGATGTATGGCTACACCTTC.

CDR3 in DNA: TGTGCCAGCAGCTCGGCACTAGGGGCTGCAGATACGCAGTATTTT. Its translation is CASSSALGAADTQYF. The chain has TRBV11-1 and TRBJ2-3; D tentatively fits TRBD1 or TRBD2 (5 bases each). V shed 4 bases and J shed 4 bases, with 15 bases lying between them. Germline values: CDR1 SGHAT, CDR2 FQDESV (reference sequence). This CDR3 is built from 15 residues.